The rows below give T cell receptor beta chains drawn from one sample of a study of follicular helper T cells after annual influenza vaccination. Repertoires were generated with immunoSEQ multiplex PCR, while TCRdb's copy carries only in-frame clones and drops some. The sample carries some 2,200 clones, under 80% recorded once. Specimen: CXCR5+ CD38+ circulating T follicular helper cells from blood, collected on the day of influenza vaccination. The receptor set was obtained from an adult who received the influenza vaccine. CDR3s include the opening cysteine and the closing phenylalanine or tryptophan. The D gene is left open where the match is weak. The size of a clone is reported for some rows only, either as once, few or many, or as a class for expanded clones.

>.|TRBV28|.|TRBJ2-7
TGTGCCAGCAGTTTGCCGGACCCCTACGAGCAGTACTTC
CASSLPDPYEQYF
>.|TRBV7-2|TRBD1|TRBJ1-5
TGTGCCAGCAGCTTAGGTGGACAGGGATATCAGCCCCAGCATTTT
CASSLGGQGYQPQHF
>.|TRBV9|.|TRBJ1-3
TGTGCCAGCAGCCCCAGGACGGCGAGCGCCTCTGGAAACACCATATATTTT
CASSPRTASASGNTIYF
>.|TRBV4-3|.|TRBJ2-7
TGCGCCAGCAGCCAAGAAATCGACAGGCAAACCTACGAGCAGTACTTC
CASSQEIDRQTYEQYF
>few|TRBV30|.|TRBJ2-5
TGTGCCTGGGAGAGGGGGGGGACGGCCCAAGAGACCCAGTACTTC
CAWERGGTAQETQYF
>few|TRBV28|TRBD1|TRBJ2-5
TGTGCCAGCGAACCTTCCGGGACAGGGGCGGAGACCCAGTACTTC
CASEPSGTGAETQYF
>.|TRBV20-1|.|TRBJ2-1
TGCAGTGCTAGAACCCGCAATGAGCAGTTCTTC
CSARTRNEQFF
>.|TRBV4-3|TRBD2|TRBJ2-3
TGCGCCAGCAGCCAAGACACCGGGACTAGCCGTACAAATACGCAGTATTTT
CASSQDTGTSRTNTQYF
>.|TRBV18|.|TRBJ2-4
TGTGCCAGCTCACTTCAAAGGGGGGTCCAAAACATTCAGTACTTC
CASSLQRGVQNIQYF
>once|TRBV5-1|.|TRBJ1-1
TGCGCCAGCAGCTCCCGGTCGACGAACACTGAAGCTTTCTTT
CASSSRSTNTEAFF
>once|TRBV29-1|.|TRBJ1-2
TGCAGCGTTGAAGCCCCGAACAGGGACCTTAACTATGGCTACACCTTC
CSVEAPNRDLNYGYTF
>.|TRBV7-9|.|TRBJ2-3
TGTGCCTTAGGGGAGAACTCCGGTACGCAGTATTTT
CALGENSGTQYF
>.|TRBV7-9|.|TRBJ1-1
TGTGCCAGCAGCTTACAGAGGGAGAACACTGAAGCTTTCTTT
CASSLQRENTEAFF
>few|TRBV15|.|TRBJ1-5
TGTGCCACCAGCAAGGGTGCTTCCATCGAGCCCCAGCATTTT
CATSKGASIEPQHF
>.|TRBV10-1|.|TRBJ1-1
TGCGCCAGCAGTCGGGACTGGAGCACTGAAGCTTTCTTT
CASSRDWSTEAFF
>.|TRBV5-4|TRBD2|TRBJ2-3
TGTGCCAGCAGCCTCAGTTGGGACGGGAGGCTGACAGATACGCAGTATTTT
CASSLSWDGRLTDTQYF
>.|TRBV7-7|.|TRBJ2-2
TGTGCCAGCAGCCCGGGGACATACACCGGGGAGCTGTTTTTT
CASSPGTYTGELFF
>.|TRBV18|.|TRBJ2-7
TGTGCCAGCTCATCTGACAGTTCTTCCTACGAGCAGTACTTC
CASSSDSSSYEQYF
>.|TRBV6-1|.|TRBJ1-1
TGTGCCAGCTCGCGGGCAGATCCGAACGCTGAAGCTTTCTTT
CASSRADPNAEAFF
>large|TRBV18|.|TRBJ2-7
TGTGCCAGCTCACCGGGTCGAGCGTTGACCTACGAGCAGTACTTC
CASSPGRALTYEQYF
>few|TRBV19|.|TRBJ1-5
TGTGCCAGTAGCCCCGAGGGAGGGCTTAATCAGCCCCAGCATTTT
CASSPEGGLNQPQHF
>.|TRBV18|TRBD1|TRBJ1-2
TGTGCCAGCTCACCGCGGACAGGGGGGCCTGAAGATGATGGCTACACCTTC
CASSPRTGGPEDDGYTF
>.|TRBV6-5|.|TRBJ1-5
TGTGCCAGCAGTTACTCCCGAGGGGGCAATCAGCCCCAGCATTTT
CASSYSRGGNQPQHF
>.|TRBV28|.|TRBJ2-3
TGTGCCAGCAGTTTATGGGGACAAGGAGACACAGATACGCAGTATTTT
CASSLWGQGDTDTQYF
>.|TRBV19|.|TRBJ1-5
TGTGCCAGTACCCTCGGGGGCTTCAATCAGCCCCAGCATTTT
CASTLGGFNQPQHF
>.|TRBV15|.|TRBJ2-6
TGTGCCACCAGTGAGGGCTCTGGGGCCAACGTCCTGACTTTC
CATSEGSGANVLTF
>.|TRBV28|.|TRBJ2-5
TGTGCCAGCAGTTTATTCGCAGGGCCGTACCAAGAGACCCAGTACTTC
CASSLFAGPYQETQYF
>.|TRBV7-8|.|TRBJ2-1
TGTGCCAGCAGCTCCCAGGGGTATAATGAGCAGTTCTTC
CASSSQGYNEQFF
>.|TRBV2|.|TRBJ1-4
TGTGCCAGCAGTGAAGCGGGGGCCGGGGGTGAAAAACTGTTTTTT
CASSEAGAGGEKLFF
>.|TRBV11-2|.|TRBJ2-5
TGTGCCAGCAGCTTAGATCGACAAGAGACCCAGTACTTC
CASSLDRQETQYF
>.|TRBV7-2|TRBD1|TRBJ1-2
TGTGCCAGCAGCTTAGATGGGTCAGGGGGGTTCTATGGCTACACCTTC
CASSLDGSGGFYGYTF
>few|TRBV11-3|TRBD1|TRBJ2-1
TGTGCCAGCAGCTTGGGACAGGGTATTGATGAGCAGTTCTTC
CASSLGQGIDEQFF
>.|TRBV29-1|.|TRBJ2-5
TGCAGCGTAGGGGTGAGACTAGAAGAGACCCAGTACTTC
CSVGVRLEETQYF
>few|TRBV6-1|TRBD1|TRBJ2-7
TGTGCCAGCAGTAAAGAACCGGGACAGGGGGCTTTCGAGCAGTACTTC
CASSKEPGQGAFEQYF
>few|TRBV28|TRBD1|TRBJ2-7
TGTGCCAGCAGTTCACCTCAGGGGGCAAGCTACGAGCAGTACTTC
CASSSPQGASYEQYF
>.|TRBV19|.|TRBJ1-2
TGTGCCAGTAGTGCGTACAGGACAGCTTTAGGGTATGGCTACACCTTC
CASSAYRTALGYGYTF
>few|TRBV6-6|TRBD1|TRBJ2-7
TGTGCCAGCAGACCGGGACAGCAAACCTACGAGCAGTACTTC
CASRPGQQTYEQYF
>.|TRBV7-2|.|TRBJ2-5
TGTGCCAGCAGCTCCCTCCTAGGGGCAGGAGAGACCCAGTACTTC
CASSSLLGAGETQYF
>.|TRBV28|TRBD1|TRBJ1-1
TGTGCCAGCAGTGACAGGGGGCGCGGAGCCACTGAAGCTTTCTTT
CASSDRGRGATEAFF
>few|TRBV19|.|TRBJ1-3
TGTGCCAGTACATCTGGAAACACCATATATTTT
CASTSGNTIYF
>.|TRBV5-8|.|TRBJ2-7
TGTGCCAGCAGCTTGGCCGGTGGGGTACAGGTAAGATCCTACGAGCAGTACTTC
CASSLAGGVQVRSYEQYF
>.|TRBV6-6|.|TRBJ2-7
TGTGCCAGCAGTTACGCCAACTACGAGCAGTACTTC
CASSYANYEQYF
>.|TRBV18|.|TRBJ2-7
TGTGCCAGCTCACCAATGAATCAGGCCTACGAGCAGTACTTC
CASSPMNQAYEQYF
>.|TRBV27|.|TRBJ2-3
TGTGCCAGCAGGTTAGCGGAGAACACAGATACGCAGTATTTT
CASRLAENTDTQYF
>few|TRBV11-3|.|TRBJ2-2
TGTGCCAGCAGCTTGGGGCTAGCAGACGGGGAGCTGTTTTTT
CASSLGLADGELFF
>.|TRBV10-3|TRBD1|TRBJ1-6
TGTGCCATCAGTCGATCAACAGGGGGGAATAATTCACCCCTCCACTTT
CAISRSTGGNNSPLHF